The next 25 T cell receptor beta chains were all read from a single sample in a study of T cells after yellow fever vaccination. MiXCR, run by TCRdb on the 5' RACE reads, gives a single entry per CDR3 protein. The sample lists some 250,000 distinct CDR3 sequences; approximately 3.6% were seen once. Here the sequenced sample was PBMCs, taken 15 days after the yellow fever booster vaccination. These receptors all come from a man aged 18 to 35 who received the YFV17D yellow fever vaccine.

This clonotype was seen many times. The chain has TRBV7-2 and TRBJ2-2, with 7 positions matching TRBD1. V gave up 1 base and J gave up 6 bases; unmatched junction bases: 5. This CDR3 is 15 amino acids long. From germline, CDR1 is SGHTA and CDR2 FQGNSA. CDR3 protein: CASSLGTGPPGELFF. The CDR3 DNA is TGTGCCAGCAGCTTAGGGACAGGTCCCCCCGGGGAGCTGTTTTTT. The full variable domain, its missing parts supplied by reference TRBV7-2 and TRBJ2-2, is GAGVSQSPSNKVTEKGKDVELRCDPISGHTALYWYRQSLGQGLEFLIYFQGNSAPDKSGLPSDRFSAERTGGSVSTLTIQRTQQEDSAVYLCASSLGTGPPGELFFGEGSRLTVL.

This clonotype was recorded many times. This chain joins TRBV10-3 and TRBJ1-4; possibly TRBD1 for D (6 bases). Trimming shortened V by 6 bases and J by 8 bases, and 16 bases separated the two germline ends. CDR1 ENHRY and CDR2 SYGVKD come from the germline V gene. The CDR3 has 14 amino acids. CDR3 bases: TGTGCCATCAGCGCCGGACAGCGGGGGGAAAAACTGTTTTTT. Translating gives CAISAGQRGEKLFF.

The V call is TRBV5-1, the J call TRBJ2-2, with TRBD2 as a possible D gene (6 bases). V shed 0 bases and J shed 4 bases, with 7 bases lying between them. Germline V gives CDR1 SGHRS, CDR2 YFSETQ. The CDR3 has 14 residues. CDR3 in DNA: TGCGCCAGCAGCTTGGCGGGGGTCACCGGGGAGCTGTTTTTT. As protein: CASSLAGVTGELFF.

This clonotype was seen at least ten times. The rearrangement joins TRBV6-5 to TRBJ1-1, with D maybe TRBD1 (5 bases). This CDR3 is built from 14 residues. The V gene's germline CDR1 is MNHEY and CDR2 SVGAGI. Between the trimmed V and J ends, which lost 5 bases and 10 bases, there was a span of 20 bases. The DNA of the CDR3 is TGTGCCAGCAGTAACCCGGGAAGCCTGAGGGGAGCTTTCTTT. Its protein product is CASSNPGSLRGAFF.

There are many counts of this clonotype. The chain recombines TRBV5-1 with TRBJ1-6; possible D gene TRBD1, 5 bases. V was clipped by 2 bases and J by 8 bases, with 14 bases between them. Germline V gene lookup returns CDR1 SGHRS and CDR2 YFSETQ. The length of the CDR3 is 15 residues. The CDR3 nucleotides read TGCGCCAGCAGCTTTGGGTGGGGGTTCGATTCACCCCTCCACTTT. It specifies CASSFGWGFDSPLHF.

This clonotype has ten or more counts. The CDR3 loop reads CASGYQHNEQFF. CDR3 DNA sequence: TGTGCTAGTGGTTATCAACACAATGAGCAGTTCTTC. V usage is TRBV12-5 and J usage is TRBJ2-1; D uncertain. Germline lookup yields CDR1 LGHNT and CDR2 FRNRAP. V lost 4 bases and J lost 5, with 6 bases in between. CDR3 size: 12 residues.

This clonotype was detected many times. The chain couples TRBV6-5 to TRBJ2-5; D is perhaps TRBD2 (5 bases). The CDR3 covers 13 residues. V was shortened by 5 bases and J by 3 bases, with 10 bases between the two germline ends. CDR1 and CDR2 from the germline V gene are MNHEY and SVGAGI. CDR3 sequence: CASSRTGKETQYF. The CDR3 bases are TGTGCCAGCAGTAGGACGGGGAAAGAGACCCAGTACTTC.

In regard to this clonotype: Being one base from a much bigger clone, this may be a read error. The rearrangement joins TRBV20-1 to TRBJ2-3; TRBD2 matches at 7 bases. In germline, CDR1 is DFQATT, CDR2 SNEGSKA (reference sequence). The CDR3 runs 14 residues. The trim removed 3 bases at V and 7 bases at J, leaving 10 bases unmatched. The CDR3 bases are TGCAGTGCTAGCGGGACTATTCTCGTGAATACGCAGTATTTT. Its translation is CSASGTILVNTQYF.

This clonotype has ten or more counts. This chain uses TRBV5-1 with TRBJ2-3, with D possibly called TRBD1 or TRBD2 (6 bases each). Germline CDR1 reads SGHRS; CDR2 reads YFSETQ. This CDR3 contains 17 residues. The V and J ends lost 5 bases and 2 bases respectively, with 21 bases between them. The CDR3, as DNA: TGCGCCAGCAGGCGGAGGCCCGGGGGCTCCTTCACAGATACGCAGTATTTT. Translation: CASRRRPGGSFTDTQYF.

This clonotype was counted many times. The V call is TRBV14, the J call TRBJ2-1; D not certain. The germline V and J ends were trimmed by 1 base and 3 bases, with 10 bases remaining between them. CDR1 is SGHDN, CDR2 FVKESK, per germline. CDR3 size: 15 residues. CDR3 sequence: CASSQGRNNYNEQFF. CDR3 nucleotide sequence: TGTGCCAGCAGCCAAGGACGGAACAACTACAATGAGCAGTTCTTC. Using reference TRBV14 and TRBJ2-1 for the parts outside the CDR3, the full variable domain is EAGVTQFPSHSVIEKGQTVTLRCDPISGHDNLYWYRRVMGKEIKFLLHFVKESKQDESGMPNNRFLAERTGGTYSTLKVQPAELEDSGVYFCASSQGRNNYNEQFFGPGTRLTVL.

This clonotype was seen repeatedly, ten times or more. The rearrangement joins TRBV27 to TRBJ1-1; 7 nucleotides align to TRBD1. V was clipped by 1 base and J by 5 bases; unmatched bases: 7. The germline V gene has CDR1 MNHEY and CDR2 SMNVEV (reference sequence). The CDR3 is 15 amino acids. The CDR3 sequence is CASSLFTGVETEAFF. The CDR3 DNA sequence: TGTGCCAGCAGTTTATTTACAGGGGTGGAAACTGAAGCTTTCTTT.

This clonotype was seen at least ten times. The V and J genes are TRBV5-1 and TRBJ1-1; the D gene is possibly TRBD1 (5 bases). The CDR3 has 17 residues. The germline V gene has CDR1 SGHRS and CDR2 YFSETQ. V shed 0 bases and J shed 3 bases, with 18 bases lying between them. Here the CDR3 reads CASSLAYRGSADTEAFF. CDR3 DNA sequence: TGCGCCAGCAGCTTGGCCTACCGGGGCTCCGCGGACACTGAAGCTTTCTTT.

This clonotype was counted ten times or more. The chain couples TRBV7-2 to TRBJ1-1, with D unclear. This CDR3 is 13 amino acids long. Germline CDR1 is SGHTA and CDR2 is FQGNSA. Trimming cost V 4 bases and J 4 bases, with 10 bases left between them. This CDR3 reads CASSSHHGTEAFF. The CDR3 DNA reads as TGTGCCAGCAGCTCCCATCACGGCACTGAAGCTTTCTTT.

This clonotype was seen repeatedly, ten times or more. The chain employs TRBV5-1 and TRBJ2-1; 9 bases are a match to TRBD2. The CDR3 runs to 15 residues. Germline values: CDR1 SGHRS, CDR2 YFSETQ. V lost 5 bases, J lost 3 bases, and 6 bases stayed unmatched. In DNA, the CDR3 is TGCGCCAGCAGTTACAAAGCGGGGGGCTACAATGAGCAGTTCTTC. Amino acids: CASSYKAGGYNEQFF.

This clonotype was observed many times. CDR3 sequence (DNA): TGTGCCAGCAGTTTTTCGACAGGGACGTACACTGAAGCTTTCTTT. Encoded protein: CASSFSTGTYTEAFF. The chain uses TRBV27 and TRBJ1-1, with TRBD1 matching over 7 bases. With V trimmed by 3 bases and J by 3 bases, 7 bases remained unmatched. Germline-derived CDR1 and CDR2 are MNHEY and SMNVEV (reference sequence). CDR3 length: 15 amino acids.

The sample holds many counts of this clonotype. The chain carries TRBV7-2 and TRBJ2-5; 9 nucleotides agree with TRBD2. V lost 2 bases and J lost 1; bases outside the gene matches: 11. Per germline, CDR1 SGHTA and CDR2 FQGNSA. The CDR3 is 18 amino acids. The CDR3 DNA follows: TGTGCCAGCAGCTTAATTAGCGGGGGAGCCCAAATCCAAGAGACCCAGTACTTC. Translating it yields CASSLISGGAQIQETQYF.

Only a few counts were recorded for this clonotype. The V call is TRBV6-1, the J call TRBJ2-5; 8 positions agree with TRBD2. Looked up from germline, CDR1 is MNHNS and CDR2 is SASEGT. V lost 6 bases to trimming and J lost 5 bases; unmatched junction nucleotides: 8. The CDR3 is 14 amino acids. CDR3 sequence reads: CASRLAGSVETQYF. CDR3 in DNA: TGTGCCAGCAGGTTAGCGGGGTCGGTGGAGACCCAGTACTTC.

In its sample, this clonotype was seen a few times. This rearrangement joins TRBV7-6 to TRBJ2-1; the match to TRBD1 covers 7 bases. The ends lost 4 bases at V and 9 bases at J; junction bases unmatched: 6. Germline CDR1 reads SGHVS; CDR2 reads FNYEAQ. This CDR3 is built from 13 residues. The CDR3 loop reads CASSSMTGTEQFF. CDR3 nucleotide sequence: TGTGCCAGCAGCTCTATGACAGGGACTGAGCAGTTCTTC.

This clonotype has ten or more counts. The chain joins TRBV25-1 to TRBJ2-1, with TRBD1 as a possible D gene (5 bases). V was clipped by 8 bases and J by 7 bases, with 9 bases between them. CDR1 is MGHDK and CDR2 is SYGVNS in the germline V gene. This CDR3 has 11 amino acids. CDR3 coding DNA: TGTGCCAGCGGGGCAGTGAATGAGCAGTTCTTC. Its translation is CASGAVNEQFF. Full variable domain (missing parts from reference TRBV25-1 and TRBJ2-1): EADIYQTPRYLVIGTGKKITLECSQTMGHDKMYWYQQDPGMELHLIHYSYGVNSTEKGDLSSESTVSRIRTEHFPLTLESARPSHTSQYLCASGAVNEQFFGPGTRLTVL.

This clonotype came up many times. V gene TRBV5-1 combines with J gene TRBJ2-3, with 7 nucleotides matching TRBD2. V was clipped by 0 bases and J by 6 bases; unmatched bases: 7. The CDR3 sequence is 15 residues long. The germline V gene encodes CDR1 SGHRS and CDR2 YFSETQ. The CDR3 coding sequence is TGCGCCAGCAGCTTGGGGGCAGGGAGGGCGGATACGCAGTATTTT. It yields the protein CASSLGAGRADTQYF.

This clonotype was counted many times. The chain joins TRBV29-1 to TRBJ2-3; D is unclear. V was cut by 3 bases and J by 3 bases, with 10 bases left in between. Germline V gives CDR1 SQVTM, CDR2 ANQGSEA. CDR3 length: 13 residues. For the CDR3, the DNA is TGCAGCGTTGACAGGACCCTGACAGATACGCAGTATTTT. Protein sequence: CSVDRTLTDTQYF.

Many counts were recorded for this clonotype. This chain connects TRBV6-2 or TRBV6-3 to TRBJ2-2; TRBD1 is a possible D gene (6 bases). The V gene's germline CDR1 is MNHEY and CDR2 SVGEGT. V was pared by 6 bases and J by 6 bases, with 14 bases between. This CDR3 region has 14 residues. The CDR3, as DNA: TGTGCCAGCAGAACCCGTAGGACAGCCGGGGAGCTGTTTTTT. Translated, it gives CASRTRRTAGELFF.

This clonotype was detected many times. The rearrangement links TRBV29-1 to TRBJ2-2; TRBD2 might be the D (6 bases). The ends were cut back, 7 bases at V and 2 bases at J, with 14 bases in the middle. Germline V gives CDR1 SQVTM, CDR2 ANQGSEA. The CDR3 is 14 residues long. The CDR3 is CSGGDPFNTGELFF. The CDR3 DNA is TGCAGCGGGGGGGATCCGTTTAACACCGGGGAGCTGTTTTTT.

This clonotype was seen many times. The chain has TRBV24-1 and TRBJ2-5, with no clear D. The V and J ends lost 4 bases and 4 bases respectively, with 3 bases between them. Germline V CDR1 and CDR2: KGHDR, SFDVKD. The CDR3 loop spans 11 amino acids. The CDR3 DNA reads TGTGCCACCAGTGAATCAGAGACCCAGTACTTC. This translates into CATSESETQYF.

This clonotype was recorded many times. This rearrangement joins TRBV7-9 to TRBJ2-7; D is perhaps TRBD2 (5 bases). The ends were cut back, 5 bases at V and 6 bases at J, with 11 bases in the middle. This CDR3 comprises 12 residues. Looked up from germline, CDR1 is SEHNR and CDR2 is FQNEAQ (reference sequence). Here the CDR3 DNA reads TGTGCCAGCAGCGAAAGAGGGTTCGAGCAGTACGTC. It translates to CASSERGFEQYV.